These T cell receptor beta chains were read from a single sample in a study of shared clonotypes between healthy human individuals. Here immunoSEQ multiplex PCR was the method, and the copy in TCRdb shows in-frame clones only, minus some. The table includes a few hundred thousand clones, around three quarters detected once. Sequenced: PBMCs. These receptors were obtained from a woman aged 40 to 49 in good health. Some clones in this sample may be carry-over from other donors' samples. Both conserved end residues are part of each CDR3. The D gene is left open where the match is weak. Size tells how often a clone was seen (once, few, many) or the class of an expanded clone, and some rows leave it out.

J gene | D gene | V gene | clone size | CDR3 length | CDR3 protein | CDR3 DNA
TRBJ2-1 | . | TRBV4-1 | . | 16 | CASSQDLSVSYNEQFF | TGCGCCAGCAGCCAAGATCTTAGCGTCTCCTACAATGAGCAGTTCTTC
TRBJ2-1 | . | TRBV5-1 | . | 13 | CASSLLLDHEQFF | TGCGCCAGCAGCTTGCTACTAGATCATGAGCAGTTCTTC
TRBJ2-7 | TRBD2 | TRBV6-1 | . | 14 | CASRLAGGPYEQYF | TGTGCCAGCAGACTAGCGGGAGGGCCCTACGAGCAGTACTTC
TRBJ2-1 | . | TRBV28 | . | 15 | CASSFTGIGYNEQFF | TGTGCCAGCAGTTTTACCGGGATAGGGTACAATGAGCAGTTCTTC
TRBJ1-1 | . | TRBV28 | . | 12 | CASTEVNTEAFF | TGTGCCAGCACAGAAGTAAACACTGAAGCTTTCTTT
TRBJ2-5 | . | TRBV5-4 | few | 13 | CASSLVPGETQYF | TGTGCCAGCAGCTTAGTCCCTGGGGAGACCCAGTACTTC
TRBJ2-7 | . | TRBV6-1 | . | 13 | CASKRDIPYEQYF | TGTGCCAGCAAAAGGGACATTCCCTACGAGCAGTACTTC
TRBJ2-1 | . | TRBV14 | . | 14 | CASSPRVGYNEQFF | TGTGCCAGCAGCCCAAGGGTAGGGTACAATGAGCAGTTCTTC
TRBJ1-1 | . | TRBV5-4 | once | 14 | CASSPSLLNTEAFF | TGTGCCAGCAGTCCTTCACTGCTGAACACTGAAGCTTTCTTT
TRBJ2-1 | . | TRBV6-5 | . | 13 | CASSFGPQNEQFF | TGTGCCAGCAGTTTCGGGCCGCAAAATGAGCAGTTCTTC
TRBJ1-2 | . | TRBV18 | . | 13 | CASSPGRSGGYTF | TGTGCCAGCTCACCGGGACGCTCAGGAGGCTACACCTTC
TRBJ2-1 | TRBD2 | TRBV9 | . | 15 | CASSAREGAYNEQFF | TGTGCCAGCAGCGCTCGGGAGGGGGCCTACAATGAGCAGTTCTTC
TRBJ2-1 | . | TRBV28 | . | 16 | CASSPSAGRFSNEQFF | TGTGCCAGCAGTCCCTCAGCGGGTCGCTTCTCCAATGAGCAGTTCTTC
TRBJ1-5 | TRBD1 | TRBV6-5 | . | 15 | CASSSDRGVYQPQHF | TGTGCCAGCAGTTCGGACAGGGGTGTTTATCAGCCCCAGCATTTT
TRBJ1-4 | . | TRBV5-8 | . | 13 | CASSLQWNEKLFF | TGTGCCAGCAGCTTGCAGTGGAACGAAAAACTGTTTTTT
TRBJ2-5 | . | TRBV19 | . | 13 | CASTSAVRETQYF | TGTGCCAGTACCTCCGCCGTCAGAGAGACCCAGTACTTC
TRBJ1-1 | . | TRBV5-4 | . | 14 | CASSLVGRVTEAFF | TGTGCCAGCAGCTTGGTAGGGAGGGTCACTGAAGCTTTCTTT
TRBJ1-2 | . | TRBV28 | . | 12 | CASSPWGYGYTF | TGTGCCAGCTCTCCCTGGGGGTACGGCTACACCTTC
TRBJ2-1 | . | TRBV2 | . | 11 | CASGFYNEQFF | TGTGCCAGCGGGTTTTACAATGAGCAGTTCTTC
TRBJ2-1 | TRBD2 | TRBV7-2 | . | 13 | CASSYQGLAWQFF | TGTGCCAGCAGCTACCAAGGACTAGCGTGGCAGTTCTTC
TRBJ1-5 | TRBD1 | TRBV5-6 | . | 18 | CASSSGQGGGISNQPQHF | TGTGCCAGCAGCTCGGGACAGGGTGGAGGCATTAGCAATCAGCCCCAGCATTTT
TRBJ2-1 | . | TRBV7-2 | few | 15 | CASSGRQSSYNEQFF | TGTGCCAGCAGCGGTAGGCAGAGCTCCTACAATGAGCAGTTCTTC
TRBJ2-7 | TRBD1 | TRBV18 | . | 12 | CASSPDREEQYF | TGTGCCAGCTCACCCGACAGGGAAGAGCAGTACTTC
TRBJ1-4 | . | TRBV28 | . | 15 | CASSPRTVTNEKLFF | TGTGCCAGCAGTCCAAGGACGGTAACTAATGAAAAACTGTTTTTT
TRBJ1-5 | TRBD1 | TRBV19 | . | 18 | CASSIAGQVSNGNQPQHF | TGTGCCAGTAGTATAGCCGGACAGGTTAGCAATGGCAATCAGCCCCAGCATTTT
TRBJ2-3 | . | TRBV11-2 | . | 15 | CASSLGAGTTDTQYF | TGTGCCAGCAGCTTAGGGGCAGGGACGACAGATACGCAGTATTTT
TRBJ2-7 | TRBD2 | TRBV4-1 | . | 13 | CASSDAGVYEQYF | TGCGCCAGCAGCGATGCGGGAGTGTACGAGCAGTACTTC
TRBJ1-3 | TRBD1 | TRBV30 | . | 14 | CAWSWDRVGNTIYF | TGTGCCTGGAGTTGGGACAGGGTTGGAAACACCATATATTTT
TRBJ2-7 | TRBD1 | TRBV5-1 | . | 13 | CASSPGDREKQYF | TGCGCCAGCAGCCCGGGGGACAGGGAGAAGCAGTACTTC
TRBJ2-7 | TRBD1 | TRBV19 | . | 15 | CASTPGQGSAYEQYF | TGTGCCAGTACCCCGGGACAGGGAAGCGCCTACGAGCAGTACTTC
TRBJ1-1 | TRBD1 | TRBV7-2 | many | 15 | CASSLDGTGDTEAFF | TGTGCCAGCAGCTTAGACGGGACAGGGGACACTGAAGCTTTCTTT
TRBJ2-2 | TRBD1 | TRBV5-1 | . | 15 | CASSPDRVNTGELFF | TGCGCCAGCAGTCCGGACAGGGTGAACACCGGGGAGCTGTTTTTT
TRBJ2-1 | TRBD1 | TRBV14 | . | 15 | CASSQVQGAGNEQFF | TGTGCCAGCAGCCAAGTTCAGGGGGCGGGCAATGAGCAGTTCTTC
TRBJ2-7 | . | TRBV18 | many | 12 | CASSPDAYEQYF | TGTGCCAGCTCACCTGACGCCTACGAGCAGTACTTC
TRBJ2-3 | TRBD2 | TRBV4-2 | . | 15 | CASTRLAGAGDTQYF | TGTGCCAGCACCCGGCTGGCGGGAGCAGGAGATACGCAGTATTTT